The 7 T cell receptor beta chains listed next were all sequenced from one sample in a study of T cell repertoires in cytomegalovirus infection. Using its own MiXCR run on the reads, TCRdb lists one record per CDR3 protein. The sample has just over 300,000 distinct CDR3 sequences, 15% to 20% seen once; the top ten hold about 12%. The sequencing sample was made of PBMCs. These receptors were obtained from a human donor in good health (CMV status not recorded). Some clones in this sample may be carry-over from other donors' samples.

The CDR3 coding sequence is TGCGCCAGCAGCCACCCCCGGGATGGCTACACCTTC. Residues: CASSHPRDGYTF. The rearrangement links TRBV4-3 to TRBJ1-2; D not certain. Trimming took off 3 bases at V and 6 bases at J, with 8 bases between the two ends. Germline V lookup: CDR1 LGHNA, CDR2 YSLEER. There are 12 residues in the CDR3.

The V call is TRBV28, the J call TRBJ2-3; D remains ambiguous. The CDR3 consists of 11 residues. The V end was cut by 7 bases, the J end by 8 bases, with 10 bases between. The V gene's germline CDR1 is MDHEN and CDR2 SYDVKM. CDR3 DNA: TGTGCCAGCACTCTTTTGGGTACGCAGTATTTT. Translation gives CASTLLGTQYF.

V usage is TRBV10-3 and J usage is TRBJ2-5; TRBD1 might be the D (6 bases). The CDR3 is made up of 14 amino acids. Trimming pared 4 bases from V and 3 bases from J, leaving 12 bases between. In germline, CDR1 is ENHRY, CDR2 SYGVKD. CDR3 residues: CAISGDNSEETQYF. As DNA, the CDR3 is TGTGCCATCAGTGGGGACAACTCGGAAGAGACCCAGTACTTC.

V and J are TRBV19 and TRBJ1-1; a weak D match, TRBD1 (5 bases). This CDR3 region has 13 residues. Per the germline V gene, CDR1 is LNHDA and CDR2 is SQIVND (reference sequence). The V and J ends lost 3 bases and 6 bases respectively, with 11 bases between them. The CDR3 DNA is TGTGCCAGTAGTATTCGGGGGAATGCTGAAGCTTTCTTT. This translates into CASSIRGNAEAFF.

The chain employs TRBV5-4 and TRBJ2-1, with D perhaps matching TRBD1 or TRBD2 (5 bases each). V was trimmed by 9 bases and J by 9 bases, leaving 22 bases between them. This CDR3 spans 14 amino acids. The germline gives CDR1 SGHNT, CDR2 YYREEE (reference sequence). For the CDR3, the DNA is TGTGCCACCGGACCGGGGCTCACTCGCGTTGAGCAGTTCTTC. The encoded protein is CATGPGLTRVEQFF. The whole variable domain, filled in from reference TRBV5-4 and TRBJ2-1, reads ETGVTQSPTHLIKTRGQQVTLRCSSQSGHNTVSWYQQALGQGPQFIFQYYREEENGRGNFPPRFSGLQFPNYSSELNVNALELDDSALYLCATGPGLTRVEQFFGPGTRLTVL.

The CDR3 here is CASSLPSEAFF. CDR3 DNA: TGTGCCAGCAGCCTACCTTCTGAAGCTTTCTTT. V and J are TRBV7-4 and TRBJ1-1, with D hard to call. In germline, CDR1 is SGHVT, CDR2 SQSDAQ. V was shortened by 5 bases and J by 6 bases, with 7 bases between the two germline ends. The CDR3 is made up of 11 amino acids. The full variable domain, its missing parts supplied by reference TRBV7-4 and TRBJ1-1, is GAGVSQSPRYKVAKRGRDVALRCDSISGHVTLYWYRQTLGQGSEVLTYSQSDAQRDKSGRPSGRFSAERPERSVSTLKIQRTEQGDSAVYLCASSLPSEAFFGQGTRLTVV.

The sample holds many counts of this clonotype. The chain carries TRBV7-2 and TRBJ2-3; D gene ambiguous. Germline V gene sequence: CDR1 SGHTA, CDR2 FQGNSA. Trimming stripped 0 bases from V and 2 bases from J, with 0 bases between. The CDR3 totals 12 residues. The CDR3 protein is CASSLATDTQYF. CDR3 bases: TGTGCCAGCAGCTTAGCCACAGATACGCAGTATTTT. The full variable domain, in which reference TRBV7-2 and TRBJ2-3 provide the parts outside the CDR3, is GAGVSQSPSNKVTEKGKDVELRCDPISGHTALYWYRQSLGQGLEFLIYFQGNSAPDKSGLPSDRFSAERTGGSVSTLTIQRTQQEDSAVYLCASSLATDTQYFGPGTRLTVL.